The 10 T cell receptor beta chains in this list originate from one sample, sequenced in a study of T cells in Graves' hyperthyroidism and ophthalmopathy. Amplified regions were TCR beta CDR3 sequences from RNA transcripts. Carried out on the TCR CDR3, a first-round RT-PCR used the HTBI primer set. TCRdb reprocessed the multiplex PCR reads with MiXCR, giving one entry per CDR3 protein. This sample yields about 280,000 distinct CDR3 sequences, of which less than 30% are seen a single time; about 25% belongs to the top ten. Sequencing was carried out using blood. The origin of the receptors is a middle-aged man with Graves' hyperthyroidism that later progressed to Graves' ophthalmopathy.

This clonotype was counted ten times or more. The rearrangement uses TRBV5-1 and TRBJ2-2; D not resolved. This CDR3 is 15 amino acids long. V gave up 5 bases and J gave up 4 bases, with 15 bases separating them. Per the germline V gene, CDR1 is SGHRS and CDR2 is YFSETQ. The CDR3 region has the DNA TGCGCCAGCAGTATACGAGAATCGGGCACCGGGGAGCTGTTTTTT. Protein: CASSIRESGTGELFF.

This clonotype has a count of ten or more. The CDR3 protein is CASSYTRGYQPQHF. In DNA, the CDR3 is TGTGCCAGCAGTTATACGAGGGGATACCAGCCCCAGCATTTT. V and J are TRBV6-2 or TRBV6-3 and TRBJ1-5; maybe TRBD1 (5 bases). This CDR3 spans 14 amino acids. Germline-derived CDR1 and CDR2 are MNHEY and SVGEGT. Between the trimmed V and J ends, which lost 3 bases and 7 bases, there was a span of 13 bases.

This clonotype was recorded many times. The rearrangement links TRBV20-1 to TRBJ1-2; perhaps TRBD1 as D (5 bases). Trimming left V 6 bases short and J 3 bases short, with 8 bases between. CDR3 size: 11 residues. Germline CDR1 reads DFQATT; CDR2 reads SNEGSKA (reference sequence). The CDR3 loop reads CSAQTDYGYTF. In nucleotides, the CDR3 is TGCAGTGCACAGACAGACTATGGCTACACCTTC.

The genes are TRBV2 and TRBJ2-7, with 12 bases identical to TRBD2. From germline, CDR1 is SNHLY and CDR2 FYNNEI. V was pared by 6 bases and J by 5 bases, with 5 bases of the junction left unmatched. CDR3 length: 14 amino acids. Here the CDR3 DNA reads TGTGCCAGCAGAGGACTAGCGGGAATGGACGAGCAGTACTTC. This gives the protein CASRGLAGMDEQYF.

This clonotype was recorded many times. The V gene is TRBV2, the J gene TRBJ2-2; 9 bases agree with TRBD2. Germline V lookup: CDR1 SNHLY, CDR2 FYNNEI. This CDR3 has 15 amino acids. Germline trimming cut 6 bases from V and 3 bases from J; bases unmatched to any gene: 5. CDR3 in amino acids: CASRRGGADTGELFF. The CDR3 DNA follows: TGTGCCAGCAGGCGCGGGGGGGCGGACACCGGGGAGCTGTTTTTT.

This clonotype was seen many times. Possible read error: a much larger clone is one base away. The gene calls are TRBV20-1 and TRBJ2-5; tentative D call: TRBD1 (5 bases). CDR1 is DFQATT and CDR2 is SNEGSKA in the germline V gene (reference sequence). The CDR3 covers 15 residues. The DNA of the CDR3 is TGCAGTGCCATAGCTCCCCGAGGACATGTCGAGACCCTGTACTTC. Translation: CSAIAPRGHVETLYF.

V and J are TRBV11-1 and TRBJ2-5; TRBD2 agrees at 11 bases. Trimming removed 6 bases from V and 2 bases from J; junction bases left unmatched: 11. The germline CDR1 and CDR2 sequences are SGHAT and FQDESV (reference sequence). CDR3 length equals 17 residues. The CDR3 is CASSTGLAGFTQETQYF. For the CDR3, the DNA is TGTGCCAGCAGTACTGGACTAGCGGGCTTTACACAAGAGACCCAGTACTTC. Drawing the rest from reference TRBV11-1 and TRBJ2-5, the complete variable domain is EAEVAQSPRYKITEKSQAVAFWCDPISGHATLYWYRQILGQGPELLVQFQDESVVDDSQLPKDRFSAERLKGVDSTLKIQPAELGDSAMYLCASSTGLAGFTQETQYFGPGTRLLVL.

This clonotype was seen only a few times. The V gene is TRBV12-3 or TRBV12-4, the J gene TRBJ2-7, with 9 positions matching TRBD2. This CDR3 is 13 amino acids long. V shed 5 bases and J 6 bases; nucleotides not matched to a gene: 5. CDR3 residues: CASSQAGGGEQYF. The CDR3 nucleotides are TGTGCCAGCAGTCAAGCGGGAGGAGGCGAGCAGTACTTC.

There are many counts of this clonotype. This chain links TRBV5-6 with TRBJ2-7, with 8 bases matching TRBD1. Losses at the gene ends were 5 bases for V and 2 bases for J; bases not matched to a gene: 3. CDR3 length: 13 residues. Germline CDR1 and CDR2: SGHDT and YYEEEE. The CDR3 DNA reads as TGTGCCAGCAGACAACAGGGGGCCTACGAGCAGTACTTC. Protein product: CASRQQGAYEQYF.

For the CDR3, the DNA is TGTGCCAGCAAAGAGGGGAGCAATCAGCCCCAGCATTTT. This translates into CASKEGSNQPQHF. The V and J genes are TRBV6-2 or TRBV6-3 and TRBJ1-5; the D gene is possibly TRBD1 (5 bases). Trimming left V 7 bases short and J 1 base short, with 8 bases between. Germline V lookup: CDR1 MNHEY, CDR2 SVGEGT. This CDR3 is 13 amino acids long.